These 29 T cell receptor beta chains were all obtained from the same sample, sequenced in a study of cytomegalovirus exposure and HLA in healthy donors. Primers included in the PCR were 60 Vbeta and 13 Jbeta primers. Produced via immunoSEQ multiplex PCR; TCRdb's table is partial and in-frame only. This table has under 85,000 clones, 60% to 80% appearing once. Sequencing was performed on PBMCs. Source of these receptors: a man between 40 and 49 years old in good health and CMV-seropositive.

The chain links TRBV2 to TRBJ1-2, with 8 bases matching TRBD1. The J segment lost 7 bases and the V segment lost 7 bases, leaving 5 bases of the junction unmatched. Germline lookup yields CDR1 SNHLY and CDR2 FYNNEI. This CDR3 spans 12 amino acids. The DNA for the CDR3 is TGTGCCAGCACCAGGGACAGGAGTGGCTACACCTTC. It translates to CASTRDRSGYTF.

This chain connects TRBV7-2 to TRBJ1-2; TRBD1 matches 8 bases. Germline-derived CDR1 and CDR2 are SGHTA and FQGNSA. Unmatched junction bases numbered 10, after V lost 5 bases and J lost 5 bases. This CDR3 has 15 residues. CDR3 region: CASSLYRGKSYGYTF. The DNA for the CDR3 is TGTGCCAGCAGCCTCTACAGGGGGAAATCTTATGGCTACACCTTC.

This chain uses TRBV30 with TRBJ2-3, with D maybe TRBD2 (6 bases). CDR3 length: 17 amino acids. Between the trimmed V and J ends, which lost 0 bases and 2 bases, there was a span of 18 bases. The germline gives CDR1 GTSNPN, CDR2 SVGIG (reference sequence). CDR3 sequence: CAWSVYNPGGATDTQYF. In nucleotides, the CDR3 is TGTGCCTGGAGTGTCTATAACCCTGGCGGGGCCACAGATACGCAGTATTTT.

The rearrangement uses TRBV18 and TRBJ2-3; TRBD2 matches 8 bases. CDR3 length equals 19 residues. Germline lookup yields CDR1 KGHSH and CDR2 LQKENI. The V segment lost 3 bases and the J segment 0 bases; nucleotides outside the gene matches: 14. Written as DNA, the CDR3 is TGTGCCAGCTCACCGAGCCGGAGCGGGGGTTCTCTCAGCACAGATACGCAGTATTTT. Translation: CASSPSRSGGSLSTDTQYF.

This clone was recorded a few times. This chain links TRBV5-1 with TRBJ2-7; TRBD1 matches 7 bases. This CDR3 is 14 amino acids long. Trimming at V came to 3 bases and at J to 3 bases, leaving 6 bases not matched to a gene. CDR1 and CDR2 from the germline V gene are SGHRS and YFSETQ. The CDR3 is CASSSGQLNYEQYF. CDR3 DNA sequence: TGCGCCAGCAGCTCGGGACAGCTTAACTACGAGCAGTACTTC.

J is TRBJ1-1 and V is TRBV5-5; 8 positions match TRBD1. Germline V gives CDR1 SGHKS, CDR2 YYEKEE (reference sequence). V lost 7 bases to trimming and J lost 2 bases; unmatched junction nucleotides: 7. The CDR3 is made up of 14 amino acids. This CDR3 is CASVLGQDNTEAFF. Written as DNA, the CDR3 is TGTGCCAGCGTATTGGGACAGGACAACACTGAAGCTTTCTTT.

The V call is TRBV7-9, the J call TRBJ2-6, with 7 bases matching TRBD1. Germline values: CDR1 SEHNR, CDR2 FQNEAQ (reference sequence). CDR3 size: 13 residues. Trimming cost V 5 bases and J 11 bases; bases outside gene matches: 6. The chain's CDR3 is CASSQRQGYVLTF. The CDR3 nucleotides are TGTGCCAGCAGCCAGCGACAGGGCTACGTCCTGACTTTC.

The count of this clone is one. The J gene is TRBJ2-1, the V gene TRBV7-9; a weak D match, TRBD2 (5 bases). V shed 6 bases and J shed 10 bases, with 13 bases lying between them. Germline loops: CDR1 SEHNR, CDR2 FQNEAQ (reference sequence). The CDR3 is 12 amino acids. CDR3 coding DNA: TGTGCCAGCAGTAGGACTGGCGACGAGCAGTTCTTC. This codes for CASSRTGDEQFF.

This sequence joins TRBV6-5 and TRBJ1-1; D possibly corresponds to TRBD1 (6 bases). CDR3 length: 13 amino acids. Looked up from germline, CDR1 is MNHEY and CDR2 is SVGAGI. The germline V and J ends were trimmed by 7 bases and 11 bases, with 20 bases remaining between them. The CDR3 nucleotides are TGTGCCAGCACCAACCCTGAGGAACAGGGTGCTTTCTTT. This translates into CASTNPEEQGAFF.

This clone was detected only a few times. The rearrangement joins TRBV30 to TRBJ2-7; D may be TRBD2 (5 bases). The CDR3 loop spans 13 amino acids. CDR1 and CDR2 from the germline V gene are GTSNPN and SVGIG (reference sequence). V was clipped by 1 base and J by 3 bases, with 10 bases between them. The CDR3 sequence: CAWSAGEFYEQYF. The CDR3 nucleotides read TGTGCCTGGAGTGCCGGGGAGTTCTACGAGCAGTACTTC.

The rearrangement joins TRBV5-8 to TRBJ1-1; 7 bases line up with TRBD1. Losses at the gene ends were 2 bases for V and 0 bases for J; bases not matched to a gene: 7. CDR1 SGHTS and CDR2 YDEGEE come from the germline V gene. This CDR3 spans 16 amino acids. CDR3 in DNA: TGTGCCAGCAGCTTTGAGACAGGGCTTATGAACACTGAAGCTTTCTTT. This codes for CASSFETGLMNTEAFF.

This chain joins TRBV18 and TRBJ2-1; 8 bases map to TRBD2. After removal of 2 bases from V and 5 bases from J, the junction contained 8 bases not matched to a gene. The CDR3 loop spans 16 amino acids. Germline CDR1 reads KGHSH; CDR2 reads LQKENI. CDR3 in amino acids: CASSPGSTSGHNEQFF. CDR3 in DNA: TGTGCCAGCTCACCAGGTAGTACTAGCGGACACAATGAGCAGTTCTTC.

This sequence joins TRBV6-1 and TRBJ2-5; 7 bases are shared with TRBD2. The end of the DNA is better explained by TRBJ2-7, so the J call may be wrong. The CDR3 is made up of 13 amino acids. In germline, CDR1 is MNHNS, CDR2 SASEGT. CDR3 in amino acids: CAIRGGASYEQYF. The CDR3 region has the DNA TGTGCCATCCGGGGAGGGGCAAGCTACGAGCAGTACTTC.

The chain links TRBV10-3 to TRBJ2-3; 13 nucleotides agree with TRBD2. With 5 bases clipped from V and 2 bases from J, the junction kept 4 bases outside the gene matches. Germline assignment: CDR1 ENHRY and CDR2 SYGVKD. This CDR3 has 16 amino acids. CDR3 region: CAISPGTSGTTDTQYF. The DNA for the CDR3 is TGTGCCATCAGTCCCGGGACTAGCGGGACCACAGATACGCAGTATTTT.

This chain links TRBV4-3 with TRBJ1-1; weak D call: TRBD1 (6 bases). The CDR3 length is 15 residues. Germline V gene sequence: CDR1 LGHNA, CDR2 YSLEER. Trimming cost V 3 bases and J 1 base, with 12 bases left between them. CDR3 loop: CASSHRGHKNTEAFF. CDR3 sequence (DNA): TGCGCCAGCAGCCATAGGGGACACAAGAACACTGAAGCTTTCTTT.

The chain has TRBV6-5 and TRBJ2-1; no definite D call. The CDR3 has 13 residues. The ends were cut back, 6 bases at V and 6 bases at J, with 12 bases in the middle. CDR1 is MNHEY, CDR2 SVGAGI, per germline. CDR3 amino acids: CASSPLSSNEQFF. The CDR3 DNA sequence: TGTGCCAGCAGCCCCCTCTCTAGCAATGAGCAGTTCTTC.

CDR3 sequence (DNA): TGCGCCAGCAGCTTGGGGACTAGCGGCTACGAGCAGTACTTC. Residues: CASSLGTSGYEQYF. The rearrangement uses TRBV5-1 and TRBJ2-7; TRBD2 matches at 10 bases. From germline, CDR1 is SGHRS and CDR2 YFSETQ. CDR3 length: 14 residues. After removal of 0 bases from V and 3 bases from J, the junction contained 0 bases not matched to a gene.

This rearrangement joins TRBV4-1 to TRBJ2-3, with a tentative D call TRBD1 (6 bases). CDR3 length equals 16 residues. Trimming pared 2 bases from V and 3 bases from J, leaving 15 bases between. Germline V gene data show CDR1 as MGHRA and CDR2 as YSYEKL. The DNA for the CDR3 is TGCGCCAGCAGCCAAAGGGGGAAGCAAAAGACAGATACGCAGTATTTT. Translating gives CASSQRGKQKTDTQYF.

This chain joins TRBV5-8 and TRBJ1-1; the match to TRBD1 covers 11 bases. The CDR3 sequence is 16 residues long. Germline assignment: CDR1 SGHTS and CDR2 YDEGEE. J was trimmed by 4 bases and V by 4 bases; bases with no gene match: 9. The CDR3 reads CASSARTGGFSTEAFF. CDR3 nucleotides: TGTGCCAGCAGCGCTCGGACAGGGGGCTTTAGCACTGAAGCTTTCTTT.

This chain connects TRBV27 to TRBJ2-7, with 7 nucleotides matching TRBD1. Germline values: CDR1 MNHEY, CDR2 SMNVEV (reference sequence). CDR3 size: 16 residues. V shed 0 bases and J 3 bases; nucleotides not matched to a gene: 8. As DNA, the CDR3 is TGTGCCAGCAGTTTATCTCCGACAGGGTTATACTACGAGCAGTACTTC. This codes for CASSLSPTGLYYEQYF.

The chain joins TRBV19 to TRBJ1-5; no clear D. Germline V gene lookup returns CDR1 LNHDA and CDR2 SQIVND (reference sequence). The ends were cut back, 5 bases at V and 3 bases at J, with 14 bases in the middle. The CDR3 has 15 residues. The CDR3 is CASSAPDGNNQPQHF. CDR3 nucleotides: TGTGCCAGTAGTGCCCCGGACGGGAACAATCAGCCCCAGCATTTT.

This chain joins TRBV7-8 and TRBJ1-5, with D possibly being TRBD1 (6 bases). The CDR3 is 14 amino acids. Germline CDR1 is SGHVS and CDR2 is FQNEAQ. Between the trimmed V and J ends, which lost 5 bases and 2 bases, there was a span of 10 bases. CDR3 region: CASSPPGGNQPQHF. Here the CDR3 DNA reads TGTGCCAGCAGCCCCCCAGGGGGCAATCAGCCCCAGCATTTT.

J is TRBJ1-4 and V is TRBV7-9; no definite D call. CDR3 length equals 12 residues. Per the germline V gene, CDR1 is SEHNR and CDR2 is FQNEAQ (reference sequence). V was cut by 7 bases and J by 7 bases, with 10 bases left in between. CDR3 in DNA: TGTGCCAGCACAATGCGGTCTGAAAAACTGTTTTTT. This codes for CASTMRSEKLFF.

The chain has TRBV29-1 and TRBJ1-1, with TRBD1 as a possible D gene (6 bases). Germline V gene sequence: CDR1 SQVTM, CDR2 ANQGSEA. Trimming shortened V by 7 bases and J by 3 bases, and 12 bases separated the two germline ends. There are 12 residues in the CDR3. This CDR3 is CSGLQGDTEAFF. CDR3 DNA sequence: TGCAGCGGTCTACAGGGAGACACTGAAGCTTTCTTT.

J is TRBJ2-7 and V is TRBV10-2, with 8 bases lining up with TRBD2. J gave up 2 bases and V 5 bases, and 5 bases lay outside the gene matches. The germline gives CDR1 WSHSY, CDR2 SAAADI. The CDR3 runs 14 residues. CDR3 in amino acids: CASSRSGGAYEQYF. The CDR3 DNA sequence: TGCGCCAGCAGTCGCAGCGGGGGAGCCTACGAGCAGTACTTC.

The chain combines TRBV7-2 with TRBJ1-2, with TRBD1 matching over 10 bases. V lost 5 bases and J lost 5; bases outside the gene matches: 8. This CDR3 has 15 residues. CDR1 and CDR2 from the germline V gene are SGHTA and FQGNSA. The CDR3 sequence: CASSVTTGGRYGYTF. DNA for the CDR3: TGTGCCAGCAGCGTGACGACAGGGGGCAGGTATGGCTACACCTTC.

For the CDR3, the DNA is TGTGCCAGCAGCCGGAGTTGGACTAGCGGGAGCACGGGCGATGAGCAGTTCTTC. Its protein is CASSRSWTSGSTGDEQFF. This chain connects TRBV4-2 to TRBJ2-1, with 13 bases identical to TRBD2. The CDR3 is 18 amino acids. Germline V gives CDR1 LGHNA, CDR2 YNFKEQ. Trimming removed 4 bases from V and 8 bases from J; junction bases left unmatched: 14.

V and J are TRBV4-3 and TRBJ1-4, with 7 bases matching TRBD1. Germline trimming cut 3 bases from V and 7 bases from J; bases unmatched to any gene: 14. This CDR3 has 17 residues. Germline values: CDR1 LGHNA, CDR2 YSLEER. CDR3 coding DNA: TGCGCCAGCAGCCAGGGGGTAGCGAGACAGGGAAGTGAAAAACTGTTTTTT. Protein: CASSQGVARQGSEKLFF.

The rearrangement uses TRBV11-3 and TRBJ2-1; D remains ambiguous. CDR1 is SGHNT, CDR2 YENEEA, per germline. The CDR3 consists of 17 residues. Trimming stripped 2 bases from V and 8 bases from J, with 22 bases between. The CDR3 is CASSLTVRVRAGHEQFF. CDR3 sequence (DNA): TGTGCCAGCAGCTTAACGGTACGGGTGCGCGCCGGCCATGAGCAGTTCTTC.